What follows describes a single TCR beta chain. The source of the sample is a study of blood T cell repertoires in COVID-19. Study summary: Samples of COVID-19 (acute and convalescent) were obtained from the United States, Italy and Spain. PBMCs, B-cell-depleted T cells, or T cells were the source of the cDNA or gDNA that made up the material.

V lost 5 bases and J lost 0, with 11 bases in between. The CDR3 totals 15 residues. The V gene's germline CDR1 is LNHNV and CDR2 YYDKDF (reference sequence). Under the authors' procedure: The assay estimated nucleated cells by amplifying reference gene primers. TCRdb's copy holds only in-frame clones and misses some; the assay was immunoSEQ multiplex PCR. The D gene and trimming were derived from the DNA, and the V and J assignments and clone size from that table. Of fewer than 80,000 clones listed, around 90% are singletons. The sequence came from a human donor in a cohort sampled during active COVID-19. The V gene is TRBV15, the J gene TRBJ2-4; no clear D gene. Sequencing was performed on peripheral blood. The CDR3 region is CATSGQPLAKNIQYF. The CDR3 coding sequence is TGTGCCACCAGCGGGCAGCCTTTAGCCAAAAACATTCAGTACTTC. The whole variable domain, filled in from reference TRBV15 and TRBJ2-4, reads DAMVIQNPRYQVTQFGKPVTLSCSQTLNHNVMYWYQQKSSQAPKLLFHYYDKDFNNEADTPDNFQSRRPNTSFCFLDIRSPGLGDTAMYLCATSGQPLAKNIQYFGAGTRLSVL.